The clone carrying this T cell receptor (beta chain) was observed a handful of times. This record belongs to a study of response to subunit inactivated influenza vaccine. One entry per CDR3 protein results from TCRdb running MiXCR on the RT-PCR reads. Found here are 450,000 to 500,000 distinct CDR3 sequences, roughly 9.7% of them singletons; the top ten hold about 12%. This TCR came from a man aged 50-60 years who received an inactivated influenza vaccine. The specimen was PBMCs from blood, collected about 40 days after vaccination.

CDR3 sequence reads: CASSLGISGRGAYEQYF. CDR3 nucleotides: TGTGCCAGCAGCTTAGGAATTAGCGGGAGGGGGGCCTACGAGCAGTACTTC. The rearrangement joins TRBV7-2 to TRBJ2-7, with 11 bases matching TRBD2. With V trimmed by 1 base and J by 2 bases, 7 bases remained unmatched. This CDR3 comprises 17 residues. From germline, CDR1 is SGHTA and CDR2 FQGNSA.